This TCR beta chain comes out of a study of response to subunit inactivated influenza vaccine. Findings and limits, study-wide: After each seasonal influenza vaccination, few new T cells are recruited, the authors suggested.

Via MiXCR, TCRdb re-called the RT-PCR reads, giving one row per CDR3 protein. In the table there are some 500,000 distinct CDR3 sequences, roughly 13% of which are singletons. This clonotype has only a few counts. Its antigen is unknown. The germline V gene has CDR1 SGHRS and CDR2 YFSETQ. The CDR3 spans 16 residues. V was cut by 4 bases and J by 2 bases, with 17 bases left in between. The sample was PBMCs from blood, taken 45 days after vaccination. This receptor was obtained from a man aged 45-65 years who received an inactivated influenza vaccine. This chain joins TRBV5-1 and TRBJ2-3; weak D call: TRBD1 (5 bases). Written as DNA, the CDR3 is TGCGCCAGCAGCCAAACTACGACAGCAACCACAGATACGCAGTATTTT. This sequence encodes CASSQTTTATTDTQYF.